The clone carrying this T cell receptor beta chain has more than one count but fewer than ten. What it binds is not known. The sample originates from a study of beta chain features in type 1 diabetes. General observations from the study: Naive, central memory and regulatory TCRB repertoires appeared more similar among patients than healthy donors. There was a moderate but significant shortening of TCRB CDR3s in all four CD4+ subsets of Type 1 diabetes patients. PCR could preferentially amplify shorter templates, alike in patients and controls.

CDR3 size: 12 residues. Per the germline V gene, CDR1 is ENHRY and CDR2 is SYGVKD. Germline trimming cut 11 bases from V and 9 bases from J; bases unmatched to any gene: 10. One heparinised blood draw averaging roughly 120 mL was given by each donor. Every bit of the isolated RNA underwent reverse transcription, so sequencing read expressed TCRB transcripts. Around 3.57 million reads was the average for naive, central memory and regulatory T cell samples. Some clones are missing from TCRdb's copy, which holds only in-frame ones; the method was immunoSEQ multiplex PCR. The table has 200,000 to 300,000 clones, 14% seen once.

The sequenced sample was naive CD4+ T cells from blood. V gene TRBV10-3 combines with J gene TRBJ2-1, with TRBD1 matching 7 bases. The TCR sequence derives from a man aged 25-45 years with type 1 diabetes. DNA of the CDR3: TGTGCCTCCGGACCCTCAGGGGGTGAGCAGTTCTTC. It yields the protein CASGPSGGEQFF.